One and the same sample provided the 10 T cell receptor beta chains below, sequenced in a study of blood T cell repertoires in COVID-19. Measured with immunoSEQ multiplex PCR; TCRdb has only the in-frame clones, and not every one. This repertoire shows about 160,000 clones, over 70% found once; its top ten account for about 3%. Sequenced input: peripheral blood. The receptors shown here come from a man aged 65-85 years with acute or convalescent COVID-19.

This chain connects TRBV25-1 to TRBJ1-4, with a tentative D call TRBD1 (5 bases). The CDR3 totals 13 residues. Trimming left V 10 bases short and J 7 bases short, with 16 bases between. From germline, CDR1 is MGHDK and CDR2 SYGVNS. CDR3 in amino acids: CAMSSGVPEKLFF. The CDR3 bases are TGTGCCATGTCTTCGGGGGTTCCTGAAAAACTGTTTTTT.

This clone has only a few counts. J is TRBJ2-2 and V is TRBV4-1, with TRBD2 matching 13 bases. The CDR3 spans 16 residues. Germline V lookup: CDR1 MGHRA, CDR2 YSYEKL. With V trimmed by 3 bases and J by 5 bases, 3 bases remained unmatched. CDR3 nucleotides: TGCGCCAGCAGCCAGGAGACTAGCGGGAGGACCGGGGAGCTGTTTTTT. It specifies CASSQETSGRTGELFF.

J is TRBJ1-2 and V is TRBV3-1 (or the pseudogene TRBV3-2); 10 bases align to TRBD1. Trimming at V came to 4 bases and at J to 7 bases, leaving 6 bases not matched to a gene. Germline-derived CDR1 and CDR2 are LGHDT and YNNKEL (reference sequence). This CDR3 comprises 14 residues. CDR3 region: CASSPGTGERGYTF. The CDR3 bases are TGTGCCAGCAGCCCCGGGACAGGGGAGCGTGGCTACACCTTC.

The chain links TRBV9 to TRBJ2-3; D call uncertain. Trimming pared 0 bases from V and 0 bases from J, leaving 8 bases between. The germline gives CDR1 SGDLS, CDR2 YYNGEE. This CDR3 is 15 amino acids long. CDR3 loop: CASSVGQVSTDTQYF. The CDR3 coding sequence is TGTGCCAGCAGCGTAGGGCAGGTTAGCACAGATACGCAGTATTTT.

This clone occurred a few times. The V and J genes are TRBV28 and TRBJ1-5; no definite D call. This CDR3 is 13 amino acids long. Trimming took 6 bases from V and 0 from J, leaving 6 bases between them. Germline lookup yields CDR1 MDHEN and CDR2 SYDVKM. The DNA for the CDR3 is TGTGCCAGCAGCCCCGGTAGCAATCAGCCCCAGCATTTT. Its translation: CASSPGSNQPQHF. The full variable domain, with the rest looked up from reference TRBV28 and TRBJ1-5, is DVKVTQSSRYLVKRTGEKVFLECVQDMDHENMFWYRQDPGLGLRLIYFSYDVKMKEKGDIPEGYSVSREKKERFSLILESASTNQTSMYLCASSPGSNQPQHFGDGTRLSIL.

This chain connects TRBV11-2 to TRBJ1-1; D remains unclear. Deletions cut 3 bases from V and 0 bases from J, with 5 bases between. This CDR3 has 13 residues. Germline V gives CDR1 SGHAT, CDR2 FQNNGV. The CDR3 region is CASSFGLNTEAFF. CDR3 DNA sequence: TGTGCCAGCAGCTTTGGCCTGAACACTGAAGCTTTCTTT.

The CDR3 nucleotides are TGTGCTAGTGGTAGCGGGAGTGGAATAGGGGGTACAGATACGCAGTATTTT. Translating gives CASGSGSGIGGTDTQYF. This chain joins TRBV12-5 and TRBJ2-3, with 8 bases matching TRBD2. Germline trimming cut 5 bases from V and 3 bases from J; bases unmatched to any gene: 13. Germline assignment: CDR1 LGHNT and CDR2 FRNRAP. CDR3 size: 17 residues.

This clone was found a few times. In DNA form, the CDR3 reads TGCAGCGTCGGGACTGCTGGGGCCAACGTCCTGACTTTC. The encoded protein is CSVGTAGANVLTF. The rearrangement links TRBV29-1 to TRBJ2-6, with D tentatively TRBD2 (6 bases). From germline, CDR1 is SQVTM and CDR2 ANQGSEA. Trimming took 6 bases from V and 2 from J, leaving 8 bases between them. The CDR3 totals 13 residues.

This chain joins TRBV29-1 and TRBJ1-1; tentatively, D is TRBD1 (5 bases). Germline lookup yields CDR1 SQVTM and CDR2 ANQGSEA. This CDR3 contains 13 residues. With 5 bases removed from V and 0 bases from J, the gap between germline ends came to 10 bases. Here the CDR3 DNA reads TGCAGCGTTACGGGGGGACTGAACACTGAAGCTTTCTTT. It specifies CSVTGGLNTEAFF.

This CDR3 reads CASSFGRGNEKLFF. The CDR3 DNA reads TGTGCCAGCAGTTTCGGCAGGGGTAATGAAAAACTGTTTTTT. The genes are TRBV13 and TRBJ1-4; TRBD1 might be the D (6 bases). Germline lookup yields CDR1 PRHDT and CDR2 FYEKMQ (reference sequence). The CDR3 has 14 residues. Trimming removed 6 bases at V and 4 bases at J, with 12 bases between. The full variable domain, its missing parts supplied by reference TRBV13 and TRBJ1-4, is AAGVIQSPRHLIKEKRETATLKCYPIPRHDTVYWYQQGPGQDPQFLISFYEKMQSDKGSIPDRFSAQQFSDYHSELNMSSLELGDSALYFCASSFGRGNEKLFFGSGTQLSVL.